The following is a T cell receptor beta chain sequence with its context. Its specificity is unknown. The V gene lost 7 bases and the J gene lost 4 bases, with 25 bases spanning the gap. The CDR3 extends over 16 amino acids. CDR1 is SQVTM, CDR2 ANQGSEA, per germline. The data stem from a study of T cells in localized non-small cell lung cancer. General study points: Analysis by sequencing included only one tumor region, so heterogeneity remains possible.

The table came from immunoSEQ multiplex PCR; TCRdb's copy has only in-frame clones and leaves some out. The sample contains around 100,000 clones, about 91% of which appear only once. The clonotype was recovered from a man aged 35 to 69 with stage I squamous cell lung carcinoma. V usage is TRBV29-1 and J usage is TRBJ1-1; D not resolved. The starting material was peripheral blood, obtained before any cancer treatment. The CDR3 DNA reads TGCAGCGCAACACCGGACTCGAATCATTGGGGCACTGAAGCTTTCTTT. Protein: CSATPDSNHWGTEAFF.